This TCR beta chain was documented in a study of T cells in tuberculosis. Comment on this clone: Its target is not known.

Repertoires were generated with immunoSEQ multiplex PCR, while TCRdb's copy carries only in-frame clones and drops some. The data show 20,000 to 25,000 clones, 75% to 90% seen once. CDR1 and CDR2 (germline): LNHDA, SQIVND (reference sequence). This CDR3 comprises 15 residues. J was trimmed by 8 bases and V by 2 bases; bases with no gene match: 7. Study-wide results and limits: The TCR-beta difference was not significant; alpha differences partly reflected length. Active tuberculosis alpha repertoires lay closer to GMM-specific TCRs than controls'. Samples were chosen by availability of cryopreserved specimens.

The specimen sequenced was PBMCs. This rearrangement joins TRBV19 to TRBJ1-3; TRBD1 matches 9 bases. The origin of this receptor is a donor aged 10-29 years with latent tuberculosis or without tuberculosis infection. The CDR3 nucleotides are TGTGCCAGTAGTATAAAGGACAGGGGACGCCACACCATATATTTT. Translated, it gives CASSIKDRGRHTIYF.